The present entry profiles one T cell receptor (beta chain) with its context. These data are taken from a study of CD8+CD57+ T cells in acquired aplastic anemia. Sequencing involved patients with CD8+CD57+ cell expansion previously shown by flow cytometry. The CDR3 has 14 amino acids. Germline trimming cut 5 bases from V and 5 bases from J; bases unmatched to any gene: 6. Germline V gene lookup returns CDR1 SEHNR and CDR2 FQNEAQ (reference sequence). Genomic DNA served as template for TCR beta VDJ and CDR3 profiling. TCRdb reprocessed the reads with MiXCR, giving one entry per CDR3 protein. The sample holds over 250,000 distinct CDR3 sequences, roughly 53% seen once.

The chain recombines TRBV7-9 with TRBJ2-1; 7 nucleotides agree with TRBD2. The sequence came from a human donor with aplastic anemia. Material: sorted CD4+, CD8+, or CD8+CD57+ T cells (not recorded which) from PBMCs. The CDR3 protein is CASSGRGINNEQFF. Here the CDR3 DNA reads TGTGCCAGCAGCGGGCGGGGGATTAACAATGAGCAGTTCTTC. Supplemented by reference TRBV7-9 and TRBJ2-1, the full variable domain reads DTGVSQNPRHKITKRGQNVTFRCDPISEHNRLYWYRQTLGQGPEFLTYFQNEAQLEKSRLLSDRFSAERPKGSFSTLEIQRTEQGDSAMYLCASSGRGINNEQFFGPGTRLTVL.